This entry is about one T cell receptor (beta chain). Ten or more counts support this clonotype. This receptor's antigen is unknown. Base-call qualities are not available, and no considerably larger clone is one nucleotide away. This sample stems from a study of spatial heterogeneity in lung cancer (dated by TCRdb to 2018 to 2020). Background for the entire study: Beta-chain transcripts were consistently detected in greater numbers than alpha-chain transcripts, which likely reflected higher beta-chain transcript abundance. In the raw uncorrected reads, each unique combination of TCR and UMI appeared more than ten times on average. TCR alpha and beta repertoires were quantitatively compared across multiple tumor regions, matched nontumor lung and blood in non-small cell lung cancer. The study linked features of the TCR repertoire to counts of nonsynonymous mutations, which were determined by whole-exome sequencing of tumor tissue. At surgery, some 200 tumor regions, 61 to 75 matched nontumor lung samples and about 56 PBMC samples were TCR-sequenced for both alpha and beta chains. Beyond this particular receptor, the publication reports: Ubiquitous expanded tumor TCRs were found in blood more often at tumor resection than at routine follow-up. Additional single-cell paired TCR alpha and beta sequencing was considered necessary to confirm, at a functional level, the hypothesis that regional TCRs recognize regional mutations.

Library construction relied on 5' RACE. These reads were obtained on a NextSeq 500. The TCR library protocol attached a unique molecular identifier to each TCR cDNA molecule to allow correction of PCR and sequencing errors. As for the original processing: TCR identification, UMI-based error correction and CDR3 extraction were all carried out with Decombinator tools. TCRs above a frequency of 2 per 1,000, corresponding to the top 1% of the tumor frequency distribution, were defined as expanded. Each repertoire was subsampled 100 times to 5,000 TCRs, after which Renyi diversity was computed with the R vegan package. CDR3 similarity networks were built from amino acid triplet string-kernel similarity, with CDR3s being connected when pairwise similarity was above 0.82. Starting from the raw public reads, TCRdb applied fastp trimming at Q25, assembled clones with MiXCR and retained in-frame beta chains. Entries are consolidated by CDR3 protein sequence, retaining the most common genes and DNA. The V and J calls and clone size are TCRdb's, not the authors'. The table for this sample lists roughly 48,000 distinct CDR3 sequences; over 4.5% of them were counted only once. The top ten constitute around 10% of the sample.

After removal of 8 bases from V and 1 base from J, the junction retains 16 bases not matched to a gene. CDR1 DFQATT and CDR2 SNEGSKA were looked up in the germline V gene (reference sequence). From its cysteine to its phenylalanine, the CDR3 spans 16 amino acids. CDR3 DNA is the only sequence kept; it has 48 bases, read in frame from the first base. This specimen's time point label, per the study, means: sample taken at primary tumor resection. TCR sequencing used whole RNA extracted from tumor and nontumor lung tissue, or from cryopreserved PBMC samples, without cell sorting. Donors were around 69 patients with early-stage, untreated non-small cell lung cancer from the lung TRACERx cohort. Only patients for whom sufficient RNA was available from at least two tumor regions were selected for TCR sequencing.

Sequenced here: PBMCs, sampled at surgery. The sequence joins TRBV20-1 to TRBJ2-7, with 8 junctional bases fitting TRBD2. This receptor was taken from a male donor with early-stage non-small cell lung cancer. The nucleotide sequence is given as TGCAGTCTACTTAGTAGCGGGATGGGGGGGTCCTACGAGCAGTACTTC. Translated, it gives CSLLSSGMGGSYEQYF.